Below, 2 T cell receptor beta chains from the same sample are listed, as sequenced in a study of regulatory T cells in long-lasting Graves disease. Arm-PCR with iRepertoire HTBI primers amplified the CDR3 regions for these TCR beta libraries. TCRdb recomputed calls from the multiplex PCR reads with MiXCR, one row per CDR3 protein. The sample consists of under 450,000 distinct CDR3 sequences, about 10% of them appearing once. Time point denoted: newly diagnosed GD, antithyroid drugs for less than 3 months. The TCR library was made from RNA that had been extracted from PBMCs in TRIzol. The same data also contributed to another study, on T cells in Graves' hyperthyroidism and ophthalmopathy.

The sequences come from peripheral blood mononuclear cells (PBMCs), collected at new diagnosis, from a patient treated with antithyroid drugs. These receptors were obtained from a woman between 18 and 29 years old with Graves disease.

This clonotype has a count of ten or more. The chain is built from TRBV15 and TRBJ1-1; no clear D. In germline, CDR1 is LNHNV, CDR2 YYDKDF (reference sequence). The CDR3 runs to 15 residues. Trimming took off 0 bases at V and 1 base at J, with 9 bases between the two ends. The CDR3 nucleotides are TGTGCCACCAGCAGAGAAAGGCAGACGAACACTGAAGCTTTCTTT. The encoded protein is CATSRERQTNTEAFF.

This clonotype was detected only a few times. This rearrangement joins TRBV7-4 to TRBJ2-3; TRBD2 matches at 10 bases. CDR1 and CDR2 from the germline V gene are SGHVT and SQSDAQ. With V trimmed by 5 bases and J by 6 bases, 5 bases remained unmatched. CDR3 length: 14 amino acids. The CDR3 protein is CASSTSGGADTQYF. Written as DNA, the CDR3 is TGTGCCAGCAGCACCAGCGGGGGGGCGGATACGCAGTATTTT.